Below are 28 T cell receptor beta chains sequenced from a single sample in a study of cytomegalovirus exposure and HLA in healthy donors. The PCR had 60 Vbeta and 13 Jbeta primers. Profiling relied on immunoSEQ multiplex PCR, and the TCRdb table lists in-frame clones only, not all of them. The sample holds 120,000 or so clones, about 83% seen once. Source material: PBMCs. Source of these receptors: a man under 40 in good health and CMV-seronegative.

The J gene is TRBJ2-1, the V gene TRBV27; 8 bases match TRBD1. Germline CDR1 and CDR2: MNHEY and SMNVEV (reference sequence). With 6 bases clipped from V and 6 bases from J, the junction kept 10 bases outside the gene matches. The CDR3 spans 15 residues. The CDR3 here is CASSRDRGSVNEQFF. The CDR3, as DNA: TGTGCCAGCAGCCGAGACAGGGGTAGCGTCAATGAGCAGTTCTTC.

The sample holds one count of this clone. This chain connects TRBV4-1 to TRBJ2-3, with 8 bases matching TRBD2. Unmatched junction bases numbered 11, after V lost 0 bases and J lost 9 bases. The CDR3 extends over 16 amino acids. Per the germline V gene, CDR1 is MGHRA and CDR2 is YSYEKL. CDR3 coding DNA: TGCGCCAGCAGCCAAGAACCCGGGGGGGCGGGAGAGACGCAGTATTTT. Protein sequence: CASSQEPGGAGETQYF.

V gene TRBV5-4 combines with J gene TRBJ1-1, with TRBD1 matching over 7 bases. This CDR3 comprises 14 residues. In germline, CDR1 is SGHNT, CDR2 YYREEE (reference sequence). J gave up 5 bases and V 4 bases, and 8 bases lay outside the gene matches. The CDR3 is CASSTQTGQTEAFF. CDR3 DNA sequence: TGTGCCAGCAGCACTCAGACAGGGCAAACTGAAGCTTTCTTT. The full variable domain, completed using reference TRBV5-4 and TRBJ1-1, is ETGVTQSPTHLIKTRGQQVTLRCSSQSGHNTVSWYQQALGQGPQFIFQYYREEENGRGNFPPRFSGLQFPNYSSELNVNALELDDSALYLCASSTQTGQTEAFFGQGTRLTVV.

CDR3 in DNA: TGTGCCACCAGCAGTTACCCCCGGGACAGGGCCACAGATACGCAGTATTTT. Translating it yields CATSSYPRDRATDTQYF. The chain combines TRBV15 with TRBJ2-3; TRBD1 agrees at 9 bases. With V trimmed by 3 bases and J by 2 bases, 9 bases remained unmatched. The CDR3 has 17 amino acids. Germline V CDR1 and CDR2: LNHNV, YYDKDF (reference sequence).

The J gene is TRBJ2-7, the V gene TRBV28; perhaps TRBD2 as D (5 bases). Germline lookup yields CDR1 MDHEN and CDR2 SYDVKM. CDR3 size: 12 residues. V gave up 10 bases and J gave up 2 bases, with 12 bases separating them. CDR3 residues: CATLARPYEQYF. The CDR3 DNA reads TGTGCCACCCTAGCCAGACCCTACGAGCAGTACTTC.

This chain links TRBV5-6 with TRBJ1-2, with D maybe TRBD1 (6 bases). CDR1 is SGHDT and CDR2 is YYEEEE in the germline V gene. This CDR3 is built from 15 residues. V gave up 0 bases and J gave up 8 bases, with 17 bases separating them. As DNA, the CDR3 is TGTGCCAGCAGCTTGGCCGTGAGGAAGGGGGTCGGCTACACCTTC. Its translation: CASSLAVRKGVGYTF.

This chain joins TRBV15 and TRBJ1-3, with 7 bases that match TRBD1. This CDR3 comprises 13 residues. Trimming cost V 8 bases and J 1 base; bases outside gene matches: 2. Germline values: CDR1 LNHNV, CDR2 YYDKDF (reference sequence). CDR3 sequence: CATRQGSGNTIYF. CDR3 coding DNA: TGTGCCACCCGACAGGGATCTGGAAACACCATATATTTT.

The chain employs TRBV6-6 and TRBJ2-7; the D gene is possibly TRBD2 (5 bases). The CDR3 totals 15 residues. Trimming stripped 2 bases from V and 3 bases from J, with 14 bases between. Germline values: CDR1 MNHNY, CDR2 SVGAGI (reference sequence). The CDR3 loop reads CASSYESRARYEQYF. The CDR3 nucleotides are TGTGCCAGCAGTTACGAATCGAGGGCCCGCTACGAGCAGTACTTC.

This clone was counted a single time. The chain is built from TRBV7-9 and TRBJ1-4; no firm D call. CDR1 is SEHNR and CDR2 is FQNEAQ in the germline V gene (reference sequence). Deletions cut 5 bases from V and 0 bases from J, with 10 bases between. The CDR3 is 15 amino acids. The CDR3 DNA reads TGTGCCAGCAGCGTCCAAATTGCAACTAATGAAAAACTGTTTTTT. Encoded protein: CASSVQIATNEKLFF.

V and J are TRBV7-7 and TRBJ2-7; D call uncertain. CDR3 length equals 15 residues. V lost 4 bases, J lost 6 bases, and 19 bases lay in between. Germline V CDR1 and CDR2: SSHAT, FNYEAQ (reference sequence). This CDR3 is CASSSRLGTSCEQYF. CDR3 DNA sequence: TGTGCCAGCAGCTCAAGACTCGGTACAAGTTGCGAGCAGTACTTC. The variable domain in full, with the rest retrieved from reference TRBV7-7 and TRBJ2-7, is GAGVSQSPRYKVTKRGQDVTLRCDPISSHATLYWYQQALGQGPEFLTYFNYEAQPDKSGLPSDRFSAERPEGSISTLTIQRTEQRDSAMYRCASSSRLGTSCEQYFGPGTRLTVT.

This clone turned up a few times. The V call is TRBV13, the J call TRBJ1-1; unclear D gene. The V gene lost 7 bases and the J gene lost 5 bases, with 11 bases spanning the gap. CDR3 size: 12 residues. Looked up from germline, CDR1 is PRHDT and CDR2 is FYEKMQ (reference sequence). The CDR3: CASKFTGTEAFF. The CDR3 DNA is TGTGCCAGCAAGTTCACCGGTACTGAAGCTTTCTTT.

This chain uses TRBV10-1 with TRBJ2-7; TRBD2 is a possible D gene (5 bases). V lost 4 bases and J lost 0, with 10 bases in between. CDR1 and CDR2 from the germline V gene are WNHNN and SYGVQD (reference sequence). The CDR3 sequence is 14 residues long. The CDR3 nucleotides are TGCGCCAGCAGTGCCAGCGGAAACTCCTACGAGCAGTACTTC. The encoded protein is CASSASGNSYEQYF.

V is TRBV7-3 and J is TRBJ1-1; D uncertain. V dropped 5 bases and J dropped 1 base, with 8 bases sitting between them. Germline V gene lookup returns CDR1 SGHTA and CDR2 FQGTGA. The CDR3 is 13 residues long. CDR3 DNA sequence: TGTGCCAGCAGCCCCCACGGGAACACTGAAGCTTTCTTT. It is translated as CASSPHGNTEAFF.

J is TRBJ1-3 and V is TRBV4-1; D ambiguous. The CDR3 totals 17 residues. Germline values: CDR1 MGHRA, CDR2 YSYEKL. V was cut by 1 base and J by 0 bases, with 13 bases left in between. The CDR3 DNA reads TGCGCCAGCAGCCAAGCGGGAGTCGTAGTCTCTGGAAACACCATATATTTT. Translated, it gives CASSQAGVVVSGNTIYF.

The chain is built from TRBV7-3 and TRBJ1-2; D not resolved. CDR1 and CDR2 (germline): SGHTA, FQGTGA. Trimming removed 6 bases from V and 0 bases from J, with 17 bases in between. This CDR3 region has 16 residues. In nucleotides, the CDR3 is TGTGCCAGCAGAAGCCCCACGACAAGTCCTAACTATGGCTACACCTTC. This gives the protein CASRSPTTSPNYGYTF.

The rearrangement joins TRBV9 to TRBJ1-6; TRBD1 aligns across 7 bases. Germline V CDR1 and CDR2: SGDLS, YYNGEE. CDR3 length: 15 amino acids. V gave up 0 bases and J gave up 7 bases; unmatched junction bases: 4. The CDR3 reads CASSVGGQRNSPLHF. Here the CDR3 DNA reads TGTGCCAGCAGCGTAGGGGGACAGAGAAATTCACCCCTCCACTTT.

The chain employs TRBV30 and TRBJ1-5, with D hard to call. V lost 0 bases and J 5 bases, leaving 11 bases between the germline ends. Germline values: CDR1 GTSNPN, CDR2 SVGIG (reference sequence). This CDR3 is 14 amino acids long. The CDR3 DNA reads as TGTGCCTGGAGTGTAGGAGAATCCCATCAGCCCCAGCATTTT. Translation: CAWSVGESHQPQHF. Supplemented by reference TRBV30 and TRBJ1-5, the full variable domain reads SQTIHQWPATLVQPVGSPLSLECTVEGTSNPNLYWYRQAAGRGLQLLFYSVGIGQISSEVPQNLSASRPQDRQFILSSKKLLLSDSGFYLCAWSVGESHQPQHFGDGTRLSIL.

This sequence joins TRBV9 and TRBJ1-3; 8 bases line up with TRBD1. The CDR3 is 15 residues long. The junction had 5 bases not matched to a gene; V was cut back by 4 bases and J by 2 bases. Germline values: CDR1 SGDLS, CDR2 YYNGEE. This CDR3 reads CASSRTGLAGNTIYF. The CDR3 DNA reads TGTGCCAGCAGCCGGACAGGGTTGGCTGGAAACACCATATATTTT. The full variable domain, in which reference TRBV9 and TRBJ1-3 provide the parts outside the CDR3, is DSGVTQTPKHLITATGQRVTLRCSPRSGDLSVYWYQQSLDQGLQFLIQYYNGEERAKGNILERFSAQQFPDLHSELNLSSLELGDSALYFCASSRTGLAGNTIYFGEGSWLTVV.

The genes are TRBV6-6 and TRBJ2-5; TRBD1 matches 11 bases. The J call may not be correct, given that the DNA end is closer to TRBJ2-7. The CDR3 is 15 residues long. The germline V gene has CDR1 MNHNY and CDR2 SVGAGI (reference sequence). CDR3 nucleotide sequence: TGTGCCAGCAGAAGCCGGGACAGGGGGTACTACGAGCAGTACTTC. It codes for CASRSRDRGYYEQYF.

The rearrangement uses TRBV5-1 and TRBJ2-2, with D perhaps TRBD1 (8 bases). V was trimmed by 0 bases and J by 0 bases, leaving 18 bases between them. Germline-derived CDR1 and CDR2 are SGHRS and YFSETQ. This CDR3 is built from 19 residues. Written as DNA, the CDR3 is TGCGCCAGCAGCTTGGGGACAGGGAGGGGAGATCCGAACACCGGGGAGCTGTTTTTT. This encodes CASSLGTGRGDPNTGELFF.

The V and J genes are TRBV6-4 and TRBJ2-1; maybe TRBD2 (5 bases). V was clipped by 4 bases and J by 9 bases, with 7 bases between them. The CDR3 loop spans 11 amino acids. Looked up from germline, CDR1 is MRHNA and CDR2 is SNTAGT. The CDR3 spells CASSAGSEQFF. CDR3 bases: TGTGCCAGCAGTGCTGGGAGTGAGCAGTTCTTC.

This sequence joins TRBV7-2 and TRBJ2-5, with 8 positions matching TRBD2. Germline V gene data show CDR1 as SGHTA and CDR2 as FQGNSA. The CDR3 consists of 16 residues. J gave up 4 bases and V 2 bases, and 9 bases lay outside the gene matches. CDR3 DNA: TGTGCCAGCAGCTTACGACGGGGGGGCCGGGGAGAGACCCAGTACTTC. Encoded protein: CASSLRRGGRGETQYF.

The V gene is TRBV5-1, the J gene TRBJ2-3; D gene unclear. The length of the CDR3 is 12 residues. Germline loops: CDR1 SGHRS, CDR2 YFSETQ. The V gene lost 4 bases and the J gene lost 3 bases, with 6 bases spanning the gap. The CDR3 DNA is TGCGCCAGCAGCCCTCCTACAGATACGCAGTATTTT. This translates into CASSPPTDTQYF.

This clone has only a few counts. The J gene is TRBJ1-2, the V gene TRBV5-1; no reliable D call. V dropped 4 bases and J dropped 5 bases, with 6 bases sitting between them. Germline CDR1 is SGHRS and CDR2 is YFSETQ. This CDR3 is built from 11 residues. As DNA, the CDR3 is TGCGCCAGCAGCCAGGAATATGGCTACACCTTC. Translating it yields CASSQEYGYTF.

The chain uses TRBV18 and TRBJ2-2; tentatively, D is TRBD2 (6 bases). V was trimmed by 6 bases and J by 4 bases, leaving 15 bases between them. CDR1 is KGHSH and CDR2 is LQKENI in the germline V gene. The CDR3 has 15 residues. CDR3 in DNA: TGTGCCAGCTCCCAGGGACTGACCATCACCGGGGAGCTGTTTTTT. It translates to CASSQGLTITGELFF.

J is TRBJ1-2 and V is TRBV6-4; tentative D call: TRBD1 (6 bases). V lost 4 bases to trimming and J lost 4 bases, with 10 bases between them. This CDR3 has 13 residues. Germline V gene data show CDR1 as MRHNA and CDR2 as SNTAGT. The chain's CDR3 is CASSATGTYGYTF. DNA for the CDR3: TGTGCCAGCAGTGCCACAGGGACCTATGGCTACACCTTC.

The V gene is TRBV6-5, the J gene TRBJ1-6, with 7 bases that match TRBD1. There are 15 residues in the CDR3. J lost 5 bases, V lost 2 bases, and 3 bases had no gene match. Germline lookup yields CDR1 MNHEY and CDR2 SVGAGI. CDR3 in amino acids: CASSYLGTDNSPLHF. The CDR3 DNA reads TGTGCCAGCAGTTACCTCGGGACAGATAATTCACCCCTCCACTTT.

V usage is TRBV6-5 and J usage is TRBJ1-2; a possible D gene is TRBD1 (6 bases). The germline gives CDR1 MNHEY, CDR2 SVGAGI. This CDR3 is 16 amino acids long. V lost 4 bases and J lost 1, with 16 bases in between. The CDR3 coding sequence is TGTGCCAGCAGTTCCACGGACAGAGGTCTTAACTATGGCTACACCTTC. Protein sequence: CASSSTDRGLNYGYTF.